This T cell receptor beta chain was observed in a study of blood T cell repertoires in COVID-19. The CDR3 covers 14 residues. Deletions cut 1 base from V and 6 bases from J, with 13 bases between. Germline V CDR1 and CDR2: SGHRS, YFSETQ. Assay: immunoSEQ multiplex PCR; the TCRdb copy retains only in-frame clones and omits some. The sample shows about 370,000 clones, 75% to 90% of them seen only once. The chain couples TRBV5-1 to TRBJ1-1, with D perhaps TRBD1 (5 bases). This clonotype was obtained from a man in his late teens or twenties who had recovered from COVID-19. Sequenced: PBMCs or T cells enriched from blood (not recorded which). The CDR3 nucleotides are TGCGCCAGCAGCTTGCGGCAGGGAAAGTCTGAAGCTTTCTTT. Protein sequence: CASSLRQGKSEAFF.